The rows below give T cell receptor beta chains drawn from one sample of a study of cytomegalovirus exposure and HLA in healthy donors. TCRdb's table, derived via immunoSEQ multiplex PCR, lists solely in-frame clones and lacks some. This sample has a few hundred thousand clones, with about 83% found just once. The specimen was PBMCs. The receptors originated from a girl under 18 in good health and CMV-seronegative. The CDR3 runs from the conserved cysteine through the conserved F or W. A D gene is named only where the DNA matches it firmly. Some rows have no size entry. The others give once, few or many, or a class for an expanded clone.

len: 17; abundance: .; d_gene: TRBD2; j_gene: TRBJ2-7; v_gene: TRBV4-3; CDR3aa: CASSQTWTSGGYKEQYF; CDR3nt: TGCGCCAGCAGCCAAACTTGGACTAGCGGGGGTTATAAAGAGCAGTACTTC
len: 15; abundance: .; d_gene: TRBD2; j_gene: TRBJ2-7; v_gene: TRBV28; CDR3aa: CASSLWTSGSYEQYF; CDR3nt: TGTGCCAGCAGTTTGTGGACTAGCGGGAGTTACGAGCAGTACTTC
len: 15; abundance: once; d_gene: TRBD1; j_gene: TRBJ2-1; v_gene: TRBV7-2; CDR3aa: CASSLGGTGGNEQFF; CDR3nt: TGTGCCAGCAGCTTAGGGGGGACAGGGGGAAATGAGCAGTTCTTC
len: 16; abundance: once; d_gene: TRBD1; j_gene: TRBJ1-2; v_gene: TRBV5-8; CDR3aa: CASSFVQGAMGYGYTF; CDR3nt: TGTGCCAGCAGCTTCGTACAGGGGGCAATGGGATATGGCTACACCTTC
len: 14; abundance: .; d_gene: .; j_gene: TRBJ1-1; v_gene: TRBV28; CDR3aa: CASSFAQGYPEAFF; CDR3nt: TGTGCCAGCAGTTTTGCCCAGGGCTATCCTGAAGCTTTCTTT
len: 15; abundance: .; d_gene: .; j_gene: TRBJ1-1; v_gene: TRBV28; CDR3aa: CASSFLNPSRDEAFF; CDR3nt: TGTGCCAGCAGTTTCTTGAACCCCTCTCGGGATGAAGCTTTCTTT
len: 13; abundance: few; d_gene: .; j_gene: TRBJ1-1; v_gene: TRBV6-5; CDR3aa: CASLRTENTEAFF; CDR3nt: TGTGCCAGCCTTAGGACAGAGAACACTGAAGCTTTCTTT
len: 15; abundance: .; d_gene: .; j_gene: TRBJ1-4; v_gene: TRBV15; CDR3aa: CATSRFTSDNEKLFF; CDR3nt: TGTGCCACCAGCAGATTTACCAGCGACAATGAAAAACTGTTTTTT
len: 16; abundance: once; d_gene: .; j_gene: TRBJ1-3; v_gene: TRBV19; CDR3aa: CASTPPTSSSGNTIYF; CDR3nt: TGTGCCAGTACCCCACCCACGTCGAGCTCTGGAAACACCATATATTTT
len: 14; abundance: .; d_gene: .; j_gene: TRBJ2-1; v_gene: TRBV5-1; CDR3aa: CASREGGGWIEQFF; CDR3nt: TGCGCCAGCAGGGAGGGAGGCGGTTGGATTGAGCAGTTCTTC
len: 17; abundance: few; d_gene: .; j_gene: TRBJ2-1; v_gene: TRBV21-1; CDR3aa: CASSKVGAGGPGNEQFF; CDR3nt: TGTGCCAGCAGCAAAGTGGGTGCGGGAGGGCCCGGCAATGAGCAGTTCTTC
len: 14; abundance: .; d_gene: .; j_gene: TRBJ2-3; v_gene: TRBV30; CDR3aa: CAWRMSGSRDTQYF; CDR3nt: TGTGCCTGGAGGATGTCGGGGAGTCGTGATACGCAGTATTTT
len: 16; abundance: .; d_gene: TRBD2; j_gene: TRBJ2-1; v_gene: TRBV27; CDR3aa: CASSRTSGRAYNEQFF; CDR3nt: TGTGCCAGCAGCAGGACTAGCGGGAGGGCCTACAATGAGCAGTTCTTC
len: 14; abundance: few; d_gene: .; j_gene: TRBJ1-1; v_gene: TRBV10-3; CDR3aa: CAISLQGLSTEAFF; CDR3nt: TGTGCCATCAGTCTACAGGGTTTGAGCACTGAAGCTTTCTTT
len: 15; abundance: .; d_gene: TRBD1; j_gene: TRBJ2-7; v_gene: TRBV5-1; CDR3aa: CASSLRQGIIYEQYF; CDR3nt: TGCGCCAGCAGCTTGAGACAGGGGATAATCTACGAGCAGTACTTC
len: 13; abundance: .; d_gene: .; j_gene: TRBJ2-7; v_gene: TRBV29-1; CDR3aa: CSVKGTLPYEQYF; CDR3nt: TGCAGCGTCAAAGGGACACTTCCCTACGAGCAGTACTTC
len: 16; abundance: .; d_gene: TRBD2; j_gene: TRBJ2-1; v_gene: TRBV4-1; CDR3aa: CASSHELAGGLNEQFF; CDR3nt: TGCGCCAGCAGCCATGAACTAGCGGGAGGGCTGAATGAGCAGTTCTTC
len: 13; abundance: .; d_gene: .; j_gene: TRBJ1-1; v_gene: TRBV5-8; CDR3aa: CASSLPPIPRAFF; CDR3nt: TGTGCCAGCAGCTTGCCCCCCATTCCGCGGGCTTTCTTT
len: 16; abundance: .; d_gene: .; j_gene: TRBJ1-3; v_gene: TRBV5-1; CDR3aa: CASSLEPGSSPNTIYF; CDR3nt: TGCGCCAGCAGCTTGGAGCCAGGATCTTCCCCAAACACCATATATTTT
len: 15; abundance: .; d_gene: .; j_gene: TRBJ1-6; v_gene: TRBV19; CDR3aa: CASSKQASYNSPLHF; CDR3nt: TGTGCCAGTAGTAAGCAGGCCTCCTATAATTCACCCCTCCACTTT
len: 15; abundance: .; d_gene: TRBD2; j_gene: TRBJ2-1; v_gene: TRBV19; CDR3aa: CASSTSGGGLNEQFF; CDR3nt: TGTGCCAGTAGCACAAGCGGGGGGGGCCTCAATGAGCAGTTCTTC
len: 17; abundance: once; d_gene: TRBD1; j_gene: TRBJ2-5; v_gene: TRBV27; CDR3aa: CASRPGQGAPLGETQYF; CDR3nt: TGTGCCAGCAGACCGGGACAGGGGGCCCCCCTAGGAGAGACCCAGTACTTC
len: 15; abundance: .; d_gene: .; j_gene: TRBJ2-3; v_gene: TRBV28; CDR3aa: CASSLQTGTSDTQYF; CDR3nt: TGTGCCAGCAGCTTACAAACGGGTACCTCAGATACGCAGTATTTT
len: 16; abundance: .; d_gene: .; j_gene: TRBJ1-2; v_gene: TRBV28; CDR3aa: CASSLALSLANYGYTF; CDR3nt: TGTGCCAGCAGTTTAGCACTCTCCCTAGCTAACTATGGCTACACCTTC
len: 17; abundance: .; d_gene: TRBD1; j_gene: TRBJ2-2; v_gene: TRBV4-3; CDR3aa: CASSQGRGTVNTGELFF; CDR3nt: TGCGCCAGCAGCCAAGGGCGTGGGACAGTGAACACCGGGGAGCTGTTTTTT
len: 13; abundance: .; d_gene: .; j_gene: TRBJ2-7; v_gene: TRBV6-1; CDR3aa: CASSEGPAYEQYF; CDR3nt: TGTGCCAGCAGTGAAGGGCCTGCCTACGAGCAGTACTTC
len: 15; abundance: .; d_gene: .; j_gene: TRBJ2-1; v_gene: TRBV28; CDR3aa: CASSRGISSYNEQFF; CDR3nt: TGTGCCAGCAGTCGAGGGATTAGCTCCTACAATGAGCAGTTCTTC
len: 17; abundance: .; d_gene: TRBD2; j_gene: TRBJ2-3; v_gene: TRBV4-1; CDR3aa: CASSQDTSGSPTDTQYF; CDR3nt: TGCGCCAGCAGCCAAGATACTAGCGGGAGCCCCACAGATACGCAGTATTTT
len: 16; abundance: .; d_gene: .; j_gene: TRBJ2-3; v_gene: TRBV7-7; CDR3aa: CASSPSAPRGTDTQYF; CDR3nt: TGTGCTAGCAGCCCTTCCGCCCCGAGAGGCACAGATACGCAGTATTTT
len: 15; abundance: .; d_gene: .; j_gene: TRBJ1-3; v_gene: TRBV9; CDR3aa: CASSAEGSSGNTIYF; CDR3nt: TGTGCCAGCAGCGCTGAGGGCAGCTCTGGAAACACCATATATTTT
len: 15; abundance: .; d_gene: .; j_gene: TRBJ2-2; v_gene: TRBV2; CDR3aa: CASSELASNTGELFF; CDR3nt: TGTGCCAGCAGTGAACTAGCGTCGAACACCGGGGAGCTGTTTTTT
len: 15; abundance: .; d_gene: TRBD1; j_gene: TRBJ2-2; v_gene: TRBV5-1; CDR3aa: CASSALGQASGELFF; CDR3nt: TGCGCCAGCAGCGCTTTGGGACAGGCATCCGGGGAGCTGTTTTTT
len: 13; abundance: few; d_gene: .; j_gene: TRBJ1-1; v_gene: TRBV28; CDR3aa: CASSTNRVAEAFF; CDR3nt: TGTGCCAGCAGTACAAACAGGGTCGCTGAAGCTTTCTTT
len: 14; abundance: .; d_gene: TRBD1; j_gene: TRBJ2-4; v_gene: TRBV28; CDR3aa: CASSPRTGVNIQYF; CDR3nt: TGTGCCAGCAGTCCGCGGACAGGGGTCAACATTCAGTACTTC
len: 17; abundance: .; d_gene: .; j_gene: TRBJ2-7; v_gene: TRBV18; CDR3aa: CASSPVRLGEATYEQYF; CDR3nt: TGTGCCAGCTCACCGGTACGTCTGGGGGAGGCAACCTACGAGCAGTACTTC
len: 15; abundance: .; d_gene: TRBD1; j_gene: TRBJ2-5; v_gene: TRBV13; CDR3aa: CASSLARTGGETQYF; CDR3nt: TGTGCCAGCAGCTTAGCCCGGACAGGGGGGGAGACCCAGTACTTC
len: 11; abundance: .; d_gene: .; j_gene: TRBJ2-2; v_gene: TRBV28; CDR3aa: CATRTVRELFF; CDR3nt: TGTGCCACCCGGACAGTACGGGAGCTGTTTTTT
len: 14; abundance: .; d_gene: .; j_gene: TRBJ1-1; v_gene: TRBV7-2; CDR3aa: CASSLRGLNTEAFF; CDR3nt: TGTGCCAGCAGCTTAAGGGGTTTGAACACTGAAGCTTTCTTT
len: 12; abundance: few; d_gene: TRBD1; j_gene: TRBJ1-4; v_gene: TRBV19; CDR3aa: CASLDRVGRLFF; CDR3nt: TGTGCCAGTTTGGACAGGGTCGGAAGACTGTTTTTT